This entry is about one T cell receptor beta chain. This entry comes from a study of cytomegalovirus exposure and HLA in healthy donors. These donors were members of the approximately 120-subject validation cohort, a group separate from the roughly 670-subject first cohort. Data came from immunoSEQ multiplex PCR; TCRdb stores just in-frame clones and leaves some out. Here the sample spans 150,000 to 200,000 clones, about 85% being singletons. The material sequenced was PBMCs. The TCR sequence derives from a man aged 18-30 years in good health and CMV-seropositive.

The CDR3 nucleotides are TGTGCCGTCAAGATGGGGCTAGCGGGATGGAATGAGCAGTTCTTC. It codes for CAVKMGLAGWNEQFF. V and J are TRBV30 and TRBJ2-1; 9 bases match TRBD2. This CDR3 has 15 residues. In germline, CDR1 is GTSNPN, CDR2 SVGIG (reference sequence). Losses at the gene ends were 8 bases for V and 7 bases for J; bases not matched to a gene: 15.